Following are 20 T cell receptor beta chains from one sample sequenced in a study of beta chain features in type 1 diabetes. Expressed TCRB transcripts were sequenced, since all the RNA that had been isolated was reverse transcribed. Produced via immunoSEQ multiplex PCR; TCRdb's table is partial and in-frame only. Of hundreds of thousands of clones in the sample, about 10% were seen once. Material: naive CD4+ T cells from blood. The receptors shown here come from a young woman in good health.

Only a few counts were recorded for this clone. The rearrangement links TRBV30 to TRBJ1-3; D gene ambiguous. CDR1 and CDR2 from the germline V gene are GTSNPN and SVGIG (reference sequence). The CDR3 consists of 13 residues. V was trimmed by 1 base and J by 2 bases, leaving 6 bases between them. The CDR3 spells CAWSAYPGNTIYF. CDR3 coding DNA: TGTGCCTGGAGTGCCTATCCTGGAAACACCATATATTTT.

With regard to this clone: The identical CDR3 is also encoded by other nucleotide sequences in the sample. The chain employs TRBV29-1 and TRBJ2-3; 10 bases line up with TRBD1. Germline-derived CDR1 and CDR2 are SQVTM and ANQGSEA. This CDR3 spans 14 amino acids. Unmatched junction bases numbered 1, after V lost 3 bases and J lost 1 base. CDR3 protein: CSVEGTGGTDTQYF. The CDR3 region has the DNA TGCAGCGTTGAGGGGACAGGGGGCACAGATACGCAGTATTTT.

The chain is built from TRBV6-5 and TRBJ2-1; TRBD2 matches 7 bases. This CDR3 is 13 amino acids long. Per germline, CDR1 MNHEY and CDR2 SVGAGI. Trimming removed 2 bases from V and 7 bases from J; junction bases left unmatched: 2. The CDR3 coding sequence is TGTGCCAGCAGTTACGGGGAGGGGAATGAGCAGTTCTTC. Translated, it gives CASSYGEGNEQFF.

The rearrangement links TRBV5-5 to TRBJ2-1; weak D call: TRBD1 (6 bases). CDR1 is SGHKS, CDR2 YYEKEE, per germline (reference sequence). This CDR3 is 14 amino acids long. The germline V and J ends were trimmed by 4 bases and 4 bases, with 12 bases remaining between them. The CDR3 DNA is TGTGCCAGCAGCCCAGGGGATACTTACAATGAGCAGTTCTTC. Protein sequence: CASSPGDTYNEQFF.

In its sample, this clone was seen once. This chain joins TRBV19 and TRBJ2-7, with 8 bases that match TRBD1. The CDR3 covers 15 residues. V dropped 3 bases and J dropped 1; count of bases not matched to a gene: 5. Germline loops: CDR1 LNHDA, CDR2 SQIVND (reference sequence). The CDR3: CASSIRTGRSYEQYF. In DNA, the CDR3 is TGTGCCAGTAGTATCCGGACAGGGAGGTCCTACGAGCAGTACTTC.

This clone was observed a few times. The DNA of the CDR3 is TGCAGCGTTGTAGTGAGGGTTCAAGAGACCCAGTACTTC. It specifies CSVVVRVQETQYF. The chain joins TRBV29-1 to TRBJ2-5; D perhaps matches TRBD2 (5 bases). This CDR3 is 13 amino acids long. CDR1 SQVTM and CDR2 ANQGSEA come from the germline V gene. Trimming removed 4 bases at V and 2 bases at J, with 11 bases between.

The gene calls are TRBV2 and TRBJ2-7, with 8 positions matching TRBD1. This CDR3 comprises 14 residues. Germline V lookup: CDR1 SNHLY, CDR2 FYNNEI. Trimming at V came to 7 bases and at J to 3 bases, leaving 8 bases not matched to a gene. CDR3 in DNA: TGTGCCAGCAATGGACAGGGTGTACTCTACGAGCAGTACGTC. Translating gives CASNGQGVLYEQYV.

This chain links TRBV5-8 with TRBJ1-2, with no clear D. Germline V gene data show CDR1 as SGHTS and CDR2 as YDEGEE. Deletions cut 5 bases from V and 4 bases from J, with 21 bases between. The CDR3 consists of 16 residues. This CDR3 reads CASRPSIGLLVYGYTF. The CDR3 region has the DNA TGTGCCAGCAGACCCAGTATCGGGCTCTTAGTCTATGGCTACACCTTC.

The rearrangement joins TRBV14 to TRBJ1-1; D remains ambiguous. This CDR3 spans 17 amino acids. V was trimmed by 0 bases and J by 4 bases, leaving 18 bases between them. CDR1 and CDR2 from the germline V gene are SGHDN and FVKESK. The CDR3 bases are TGTGCCAGCAGCCAAGATAAAACAGCATTGAGACGCACTGAAGCTTTCTTT. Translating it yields CASSQDKTALRRTEAFF.

CDR3 loop: CASSPDRVDITLHF. The CDR3 nucleotides read TGCGCCAGCAGCCCGGACAGGGTGGATATCACCCTCCACTTT. The chain employs TRBV4-3 and TRBJ1-6; the match to TRBD1 covers 8 bases. In germline, CDR1 is LGHNA, CDR2 YSLEER. Unmatched junction bases numbered 10, after V lost 4 bases and J lost 14 bases. The CDR3 is 14 amino acids.

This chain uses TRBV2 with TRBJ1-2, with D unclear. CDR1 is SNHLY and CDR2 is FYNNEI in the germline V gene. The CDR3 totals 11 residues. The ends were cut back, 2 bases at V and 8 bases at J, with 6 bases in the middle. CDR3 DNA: TGTGCCAGCAGTGAACGGGCAGGCTACACCTTC. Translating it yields CASSERAGYTF. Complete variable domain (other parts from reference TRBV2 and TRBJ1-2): EPEVTQTPSHQVTQMGQEVILRCVPISNHLYFYWYRQILGQKVEFLVSFYNNEISEKSEIFDDQFSVERPDGSNFTLKIRSTKLEDSAMYFCASSERAGYTFGSGTRLTVV.

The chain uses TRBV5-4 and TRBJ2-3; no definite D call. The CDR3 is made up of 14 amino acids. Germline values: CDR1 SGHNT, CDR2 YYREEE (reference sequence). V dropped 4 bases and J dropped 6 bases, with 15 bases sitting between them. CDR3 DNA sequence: TGTGCCAGCAGCGTCCACCTAATTGGGGATACGCAGTATTTT. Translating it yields CASSVHLIGDTQYF.

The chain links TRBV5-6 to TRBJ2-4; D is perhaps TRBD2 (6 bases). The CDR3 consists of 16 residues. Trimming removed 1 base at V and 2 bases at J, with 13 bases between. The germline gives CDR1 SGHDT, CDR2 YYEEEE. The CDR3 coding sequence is TGTGCCAGCAGCTTGTGGTCTGGAGGGACCAAAAACATTCAGTACTTC. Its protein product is CASSLWSGGTKNIQYF. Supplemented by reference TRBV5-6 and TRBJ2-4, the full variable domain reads DAGVTQSPTHLIKTRGQQVTLRCSPKSGHDTVSWYQQALGQGPQFIFQYYEEEERQRGNFPDRFSGHQFPNYSSELNVNALLLGDSALYLCASSLWSGGTKNIQYFGAGTRLSVL.

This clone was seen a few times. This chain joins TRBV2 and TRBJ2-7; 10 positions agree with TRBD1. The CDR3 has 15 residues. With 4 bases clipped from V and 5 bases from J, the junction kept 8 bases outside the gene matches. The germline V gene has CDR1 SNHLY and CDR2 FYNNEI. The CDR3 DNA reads TGTGCCAGCAGTGTACCGGGACAGGGGCCCCACGAGCAGTACGTC. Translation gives CASSVPGQGPHEQYV.

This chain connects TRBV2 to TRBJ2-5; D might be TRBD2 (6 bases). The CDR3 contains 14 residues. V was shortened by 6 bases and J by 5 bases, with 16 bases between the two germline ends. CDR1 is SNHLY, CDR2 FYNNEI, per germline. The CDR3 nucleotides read TGTGCCAGCAGCCAGCAGGGAAGCGGGGAGACCCAGTACTTC. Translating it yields CASSQQGSGETQYF.

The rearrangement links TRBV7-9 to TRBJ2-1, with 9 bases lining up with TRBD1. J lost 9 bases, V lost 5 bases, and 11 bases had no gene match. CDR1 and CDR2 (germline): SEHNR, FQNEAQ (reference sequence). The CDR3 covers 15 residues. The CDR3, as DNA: TGTGCCAGCAGCCCCCGTCCCGGGACAGGGTTTGAGCAGTTCTTC. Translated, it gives CASSPRPGTGFEQFF.

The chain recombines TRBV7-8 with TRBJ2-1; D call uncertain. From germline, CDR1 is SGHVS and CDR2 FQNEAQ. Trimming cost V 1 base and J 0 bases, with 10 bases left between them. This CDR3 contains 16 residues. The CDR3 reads CASSLGLYSSYNEQFF. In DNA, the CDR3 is TGTGCCAGCAGCTTAGGGTTGTATAGCTCCTACAATGAGCAGTTCTTC.

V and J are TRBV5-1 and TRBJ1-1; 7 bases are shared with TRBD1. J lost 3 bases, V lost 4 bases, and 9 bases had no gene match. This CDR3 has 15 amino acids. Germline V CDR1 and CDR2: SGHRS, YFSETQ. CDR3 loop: CASSQQGPRDTEAFF. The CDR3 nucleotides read TGCGCCAGCAGCCAACAGGGGCCGAGGGACACTGAAGCTTTCTTT.

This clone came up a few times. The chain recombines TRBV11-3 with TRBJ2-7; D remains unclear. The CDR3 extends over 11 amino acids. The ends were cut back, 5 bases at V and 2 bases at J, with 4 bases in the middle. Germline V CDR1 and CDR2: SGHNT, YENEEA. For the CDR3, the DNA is TGTGCCAGCAGCCGTACCTACGAGCAGTACTTC. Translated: CASSRTYEQYF.

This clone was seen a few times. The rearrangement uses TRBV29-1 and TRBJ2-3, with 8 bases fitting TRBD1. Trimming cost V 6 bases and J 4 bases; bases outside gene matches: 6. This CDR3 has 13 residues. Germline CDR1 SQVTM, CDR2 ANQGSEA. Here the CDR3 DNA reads TGCAGCGTACGAGGACAGGGAGCAGATACGCAGTATTTT. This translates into CSVRGQGADTQYF.